The source of this T cell receptor beta chain is a study of cytomegalovirus exposure and HLA in healthy donors (dated by TCRdb to 2017 to 2019). For the study in its entirety: In an earlier analysis of approximately 500 of the donors, 250 to 350 Gb of sequence data and 90 million to 130 million unique TCR beta sequences from about 179 million T cells were reported. The study used immunosequencing to profile the T cell repertoires of approximately 630 subjects and linked those repertoires to cytomegalovirus serostatus. A later genetic analysis took genome-wide SNP genotypes for about 60% of the roughly 670 donors and used that subset as a discovery cohort. Donor age, sex, ethnicity and CMV serostatus were compiled alongside the repertoire data. The study was designed to test whether signatures of past pathogen exposure could be identified by cataloging public T cell receptors. Typing coverage differed by locus: A, B, C, DRB1 and DQB1 were typed in roughly 620-640 donors, DQA1 in 522, DPA1 in around 580, and DPB1 in roughly 450. HLA typing included class I and class II loci at four-digit resolution. Roughly five DR-DQ haplotypes were handled as single units for association and clustering because linkage in the cohort was strong. Rather than drawing on any new phenotypic data, the later analysis identified candidate immune exposures from TCR beta sequences and the way those sequences occurred across donors. Roughly 310 gigabases of sequencing data and some 85 million unique TCR sequences were included in an early release covering under 650 HLA-typed donors. All discovery cohort repertoires had been generated using a single sequencing platform. In an earlier analysis of several hundred of the donors, high-throughput TCR beta sequencing was used to judge whether each TCR beta V gene segment behaved as functional or pseudogenic. In a later analysis, previously published TCR beta repertoires from some 640 donors were re-analyzed and high-resolution HLA genotyping was added so that TCR occurrence patterns could be studied. To predict cytomegalovirus infection status, the study combined high-throughput TCR immunosequencing, statistical association of individual TCRs with disease status, and machine learning. Among a few hundred genotyped donors of the cohort, an average of about 240,000 unique TCR beta nucleotide sequences were sequenced per donor, roughly 20% of them non-productive. Among the roughly 410 genotyped donors, 81% belonged to the genetic ancestry cluster associated with self-reported Caucasian donors. A separate validation cohort of about 110 different subjects was used in addition to the roughly 720-subject first cohort.

Findings and caveats that apply to the study as a whole: A later genetic analysis reported fewer N-insertions in productive TCRs among donors in an Asian-associated ancestry cluster than the roughly 700-donor mean. A total of some 180 TCR beta chains were listed by the study as associated with cytomegalovirus. An earlier analysis of 587 of the donors showed that most TCR beta V segments appeared in productive rearrangements either about 87% or about 30% of the time, which broadly matched IMGT annotations. Across donors, most TCR sequences were observed very rarely, whereas some public TCRs were present in many individuals. At a false discovery rate of 0.05, a later analysis linked 16,951 TCR beta sequences to specific HLA alleles. A further reported finding was that TCR beta sequences accurately predicted the HLA-A and HLA-B alleles for most subjects in the first cohort. Linkage disequilibrium might explain the correlated functional status among segregating V segments, but an unknown experimental factor could not be excluded. In a later analysis, the rate of TCR association differed among HLA loci, with DRB1 alleles having the most associated TCRs and HLA-C alleles having the fewest. A cluster of highly shared sequence variants was judged likely to be a technical artifact of the sequencing pipeline. Some IMGT-functional V segments, including TRBV6-2 and TRBV6-3, could not be told apart with the 87-base-pair reads, so those segments were excluded. A few of the identified cytomegalovirus-associated TCR beta chains were confirmed in vitro to be specific for cytomegalovirus antigens. Cytomegalovirus status was reported to be diagnosed by the classifier with high specificity and sensitivity in both the original and validation cohorts. HLA typing was unavailable for some donors at each locus, so association tests used only the typed subset. Strong co-occurrence of HLA alleles, especially DR and DQ, made assigning TCR associations to individual alleles difficult. The cohort was sequenced for TCR beta chains only, and without alpha or paired-chain data the features that could be detected were limited. A later analysis found that HLA-associated TCR beta chains were more clonally expanded and had lower generation probabilities than equally common non-associated chains. Presence/absence analyses assumed roughly uniform sequencing depth across donors, an assumption that may not hold. A later analysis found that most CMV-associated TCR beta chains appeared HLA-restricted, with HLA associations seemingly driven largely by CMV exposure. In a later genetic analysis, a missense DCLRE1C variant was associated with V-gene and J-gene trimming of TCR beta chains, and the association was replicated in an independent cohort. The authors suggested that the approach could potentially be generalized to other disease states and immunological phenotypes. For the cohort, immune exposure information was limited to CMV serostatus. In a later analysis, several top co-occurrence clusters were reported to appear linked to parvovirus B19, influenza, CMV and Epstein-Barr virus. Because counts were too low, approximately 18 rarely observed V segments, including chromosome 9 orphons, were excluded from the earlier analysis of 587 of the donors.

The method was the immunoSEQ multiplex PCR assay. The multiplex PCR relied on a mix of 60 forward primers for TCR Vbeta segments and 13 reverse primers for TCR Jbeta segments. The CDR3 region of rearranged TCR beta genes was amplified from genomic DNA with a multiplex PCR assay. The Illumina HiSeq System was used to sequence the amplified TCR beta libraries as 87-base-pair reads. Regarding the original processing steps: In a later analysis, tens of millions of unique TCR beta chains were counted across the 666 repertoires, and roughly 10 million of these chains were shared by at least two donors. To remove PCR and sequencing errors, raw reads were error-corrected and collapsed into unique sequences using a nearest-neighbor algorithm that merged closely related sequences. V, D and J gene segments were assigned by aligning CDR3 sequences to IMGT reference sequences. For a sequence to be retained, at least a six-nucleotide match to both a V gene segment and a J gene segment was required. A rearrangement counted as productive if the CDR3 had no stop codons and remained in frame with V and J, and every other rearrangement counted as non-productive. CDR3 was defined by IMGT convention, running from the second conserved V-encoded cysteine to the conserved J-encoded phenylalanine. In an earlier analysis of some 550 of the donors, sequences lacking an unambiguous match to a single V gene segment were excluded. In an earlier analysis of roughly 500 of the donors, V segments were called functional above 56.7% productive rearrangements and were called segregating when the between-donor standard deviation exceeded 5%. A statistical classification framework was built to diagnose cytomegalovirus status from the catalog of TCR beta chain sequences. In a later analysis, TCR nucleotide sequences were compared against IMGT/GENE-DB human TR gene sequences so that V and J genes could be assigned. In a later analysis, CDR3 sequences and most-parsimonious VDJ recombination scenarios were assigned using the TCRdist pipeline. In a later analysis, every TCR beta chain was defined by the combination of its CDR3 amino acid sequence and its V-gene family, and reads without a unique V-gene family were dropped. In a later analysis, 450 to 600 highly shared, low-generation-probability nucleotide sequences were removed to address suspected cross-contamination and a sequencing artifact. A later analysis calculated a clonal expansion index for each public chain from normalized within-repertoire ranks of inferred template counts. A later analysis computed generation probabilities with a VDJ recombination model fitted to out-of-frame rearrangements, and checked the results against IGoR. In a later analysis, TCR-TCR, TCR-HLA and TCR-CMV co-occurrence was scored with hypergeometric tests, and a repertoire-size bias correction was applied to TCR pairs. In a later analysis, false discovery rates were estimated by permuting HLA or CMV assignments 20 times. In a later analysis, co-occurring TCRs were grouped using DBSCAN, and TCRdist sequence similarity was added for clustering within HLA-allele-positive subsets. Co-occurrence clustering excluded repertoires with fewer than 30,000 or more than 120,000 public chains, plus five with anomalous nucleotide sharing. TCRdb carries this immuneACCESS record with in-frame sequences only. Its versions omit some clonotypes, under half of them owing to an unresolved V gene in the studies checked, with the rest unexplained. V, J and clone size derive from that table, while D and trimming were established from the DNA sequence. Present in this sample are 150,000 or so clones, over 65% of which were seen just once. 4% to 5% of the sample rests with the top ten.

V loses 3 bases of germline sequence and J loses 1 base, and the interval between the two ends is 12 bases. The germline V gene encodes CDR1 ENHRY and CDR2 SYGVKD. The CDR3 measures 15 amino acids from cysteine to phenylalanine. CDR3 DNA only is kept here, 45 bases in frame from base 1. The cohort was made up of 500 to 850 healthy bone marrow donors. At the time of sampling, every cohort member was nominally healthy, though immune exposures that went unrecorded were likely present. The donor tested CMV seropositive, placing the donor among the 289 seropositive members of the cohort. Every donor gave a peripheral blood sample, and the peripheral blood mononuclear cells from that sample were used for TCR beta sequencing. Genomic DNA extraction from the blood cell samples was performed with the Qiagen DNeasy Blood Extraction Kit. As regards this clone: It lacks a known antigen. No qualities accompany the bases; no much larger clone lies one base away.

Sequencing used PBMCs. The TCR sequence derives from a man younger than 30 in good health and CMV-seropositive. The receptor chain draws on TRBV10-3 and TRBJ1-1, and the D gene may be TRBD1, 5 bases matching. The CDR3 region: CAISEGAGSNTEAFF. The DNA sequence reads TGTGCCATCAGTGAAGGGGCGGGGTCGAACACTGAAGCTTTCTTT.